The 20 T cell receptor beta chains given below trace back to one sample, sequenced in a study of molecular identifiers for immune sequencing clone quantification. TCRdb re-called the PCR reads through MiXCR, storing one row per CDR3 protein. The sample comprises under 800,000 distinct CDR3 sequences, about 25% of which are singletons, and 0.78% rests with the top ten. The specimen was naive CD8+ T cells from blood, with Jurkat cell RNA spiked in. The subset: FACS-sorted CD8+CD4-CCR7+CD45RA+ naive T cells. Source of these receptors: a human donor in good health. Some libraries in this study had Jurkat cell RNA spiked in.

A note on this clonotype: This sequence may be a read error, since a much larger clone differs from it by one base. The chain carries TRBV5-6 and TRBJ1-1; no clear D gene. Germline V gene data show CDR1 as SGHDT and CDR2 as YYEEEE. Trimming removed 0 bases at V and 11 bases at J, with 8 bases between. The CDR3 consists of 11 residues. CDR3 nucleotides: TGTGCCAGCAGCTTGGCTCTGGACGCTTTCTTT. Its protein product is CASSLALDAFF.

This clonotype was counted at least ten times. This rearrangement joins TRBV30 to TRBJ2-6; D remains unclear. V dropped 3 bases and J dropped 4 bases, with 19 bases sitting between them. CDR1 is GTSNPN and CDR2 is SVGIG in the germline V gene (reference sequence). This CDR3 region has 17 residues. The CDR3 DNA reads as TGTGCCTGGAGCGGGTTGGTCACTGAAGCGGGGGCCAACGTCCTGACTTTC. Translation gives CAWSGLVTEAGANVLTF.

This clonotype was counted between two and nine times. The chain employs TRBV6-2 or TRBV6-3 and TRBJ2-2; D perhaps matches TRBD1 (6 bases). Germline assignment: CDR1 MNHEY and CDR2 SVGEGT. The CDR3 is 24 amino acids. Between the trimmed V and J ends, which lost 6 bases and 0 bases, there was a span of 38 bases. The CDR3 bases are TGTGCCAGCAGGGGACCAAACGGGGTCTACCCCGGAAGTGGGGACACTTCGAACACCGGGGAGCTGTTTTTT. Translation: CASRGPNGVYPGSGDTSNTGELFF.

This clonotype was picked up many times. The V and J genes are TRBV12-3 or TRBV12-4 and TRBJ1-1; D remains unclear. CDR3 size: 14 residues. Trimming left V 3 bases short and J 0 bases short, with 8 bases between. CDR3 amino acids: CASSFSLMNTEAFF. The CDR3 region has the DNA TGTGCCAGCAGTTTTTCCCTGATGAACACTGAAGCTTTCTTT.

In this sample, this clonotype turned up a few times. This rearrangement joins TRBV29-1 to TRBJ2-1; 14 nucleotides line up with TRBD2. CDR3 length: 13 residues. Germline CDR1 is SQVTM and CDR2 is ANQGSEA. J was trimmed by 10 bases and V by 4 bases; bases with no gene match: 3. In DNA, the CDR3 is TGCAGCGTTGGGGGACTAGCGGGAGTCGAGCAGTTCTTC. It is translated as CSVGGLAGVEQFF.

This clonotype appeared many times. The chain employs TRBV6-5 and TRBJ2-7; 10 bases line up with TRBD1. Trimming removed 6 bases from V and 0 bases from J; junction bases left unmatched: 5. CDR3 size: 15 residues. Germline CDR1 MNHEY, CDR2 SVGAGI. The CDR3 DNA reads TGTGCCAGCAGCCGTGGACAGGGGGGCTCCTACGAGCAGTACTTC. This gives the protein CASSRGQGGSYEQYF.

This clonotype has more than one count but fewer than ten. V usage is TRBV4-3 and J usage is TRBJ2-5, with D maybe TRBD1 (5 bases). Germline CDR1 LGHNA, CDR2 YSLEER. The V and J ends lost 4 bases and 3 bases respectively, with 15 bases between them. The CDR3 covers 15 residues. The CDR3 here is CASSPGAGLKETQYF. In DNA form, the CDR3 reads TGCGCCAGCAGCCCTGGGGCAGGGTTGAAAGAGACCCAGTACTTC.

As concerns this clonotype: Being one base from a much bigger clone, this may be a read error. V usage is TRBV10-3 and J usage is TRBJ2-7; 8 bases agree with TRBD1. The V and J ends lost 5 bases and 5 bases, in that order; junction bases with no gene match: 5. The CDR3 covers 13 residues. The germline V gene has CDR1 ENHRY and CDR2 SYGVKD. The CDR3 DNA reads TGTGCCATCAGTTTGAACAGGGGGGACGAGCAGTACTTC. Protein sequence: CAISLNRGDEQYF.

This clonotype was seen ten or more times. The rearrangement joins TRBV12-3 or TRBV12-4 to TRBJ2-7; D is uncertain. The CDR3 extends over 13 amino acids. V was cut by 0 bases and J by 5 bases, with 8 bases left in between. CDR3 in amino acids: CASSLAGFDEQYF. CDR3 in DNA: TGTGCCAGCAGTTTAGCCGGTTTTGACGAGCAGTACTTC.

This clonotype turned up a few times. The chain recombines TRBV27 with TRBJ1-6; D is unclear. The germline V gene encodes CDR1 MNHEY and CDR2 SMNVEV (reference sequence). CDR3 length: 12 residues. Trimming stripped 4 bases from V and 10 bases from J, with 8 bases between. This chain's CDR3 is CASSSLGSPLHF. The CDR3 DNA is TGTGCCAGCAGTTCCTTGGGGTCACCCCTCCACTTT.

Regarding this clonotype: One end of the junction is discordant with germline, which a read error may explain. The CDR3 sequence is CASPPVDSTGLQETQYF. The CDR3 DNA is TGTGCCAGCCCACCAGTAGATTCTACAGGCCTCCAAGAGACCCAGTACTTC. The V gene is TRBV18, the J gene TRBJ2-5; D is perhaps TRBD1 (5 bases). CDR3 length equals 17 residues. Germline V gives CDR1 KGHSH, CDR2 LQKENI. The full variable domain, completed using reference TRBV18 and TRBJ2-5, is NAGVMQNPRHLVRRRGQEARLRCSPMKGHSHVYWYRQLPEEGLKFMVYLQKENIIDESGMPKERFSAEFPKEGPSILRIQQVVRGDSAAYFCASPPVDSTGLQETQYFGPGTRLLVL.

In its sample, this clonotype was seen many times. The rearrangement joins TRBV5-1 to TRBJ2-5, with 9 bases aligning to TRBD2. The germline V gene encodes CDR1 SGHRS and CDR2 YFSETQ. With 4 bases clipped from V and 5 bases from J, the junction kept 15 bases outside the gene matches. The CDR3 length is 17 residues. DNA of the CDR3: TGCGCCAGCAGCGCATTCACGACTAGCGGAGAGGGGGAGACCCAGTACTTC. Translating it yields CASSAFTTSGEGETQYF.

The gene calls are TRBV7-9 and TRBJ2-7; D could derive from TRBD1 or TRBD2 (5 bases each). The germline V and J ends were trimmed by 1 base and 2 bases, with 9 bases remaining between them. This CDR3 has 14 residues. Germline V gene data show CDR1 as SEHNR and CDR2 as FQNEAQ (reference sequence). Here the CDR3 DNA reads TGTGCCAGCAGCTTAGTGGGGGAACCCTACGAGCAGTACTTC. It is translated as CASSLVGEPYEQYF.

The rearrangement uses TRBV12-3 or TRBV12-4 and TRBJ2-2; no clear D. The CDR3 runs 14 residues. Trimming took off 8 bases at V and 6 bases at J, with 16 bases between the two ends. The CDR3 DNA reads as TGTGCCAGCTCACAGACCAATAACGCCGGGGAGCTGTTTTTT. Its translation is CASSQTNNAGELFF.

CDR3 loop: CASSLRLAGVETQYF. For the CDR3, the DNA is TGTGCCAGCAGTTTACGGCTAGCGGGGGTAGAGACCCAGTACTTC. This chain uses TRBV12-3 or TRBV12-4 with TRBJ2-5, with 10 bases matching TRBD2. V was clipped by 2 bases and J by 4 bases; unmatched bases: 4. This CDR3 comprises 15 residues.

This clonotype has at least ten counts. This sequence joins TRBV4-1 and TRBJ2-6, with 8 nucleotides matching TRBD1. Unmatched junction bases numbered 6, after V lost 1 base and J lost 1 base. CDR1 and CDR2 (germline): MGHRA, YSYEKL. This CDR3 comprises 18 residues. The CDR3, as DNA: TGCGCCAGCAGCCAAGGGCAGGGGGCTATGTCTGGGGCCAACGTCCTGACTTTC. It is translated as CASSQGQGAMSGANVLTF.

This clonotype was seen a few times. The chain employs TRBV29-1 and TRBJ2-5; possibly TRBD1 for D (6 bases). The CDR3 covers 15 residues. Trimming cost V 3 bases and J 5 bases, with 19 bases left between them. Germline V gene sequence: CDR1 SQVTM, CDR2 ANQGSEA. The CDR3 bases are TGCAGCGTTGATATCATGGGTGGGGGCTGGGAGACCCAGTACTTC. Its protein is CSVDIMGGGWETQYF. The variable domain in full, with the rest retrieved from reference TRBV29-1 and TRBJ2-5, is SAVISQKPSRDICQRGTSLTIQCQVDSQVTMMFWYRQQPGQSLTLIATANQGSEATYESGFVIDKFPISRPNLTFSTLTVSNMSPEDSSIYLCSVDIMGGGWETQYFGPGTRLLVL.

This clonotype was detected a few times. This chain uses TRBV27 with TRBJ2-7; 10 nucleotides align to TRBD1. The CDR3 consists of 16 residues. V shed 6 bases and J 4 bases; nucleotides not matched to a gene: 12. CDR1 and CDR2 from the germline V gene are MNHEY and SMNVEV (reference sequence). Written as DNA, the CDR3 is TGTGCCAGCAGCAAGGAGACAGGGGGCTCCACGTACGAGCAGTACTTC. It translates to CASSKETGGSTYEQYF.

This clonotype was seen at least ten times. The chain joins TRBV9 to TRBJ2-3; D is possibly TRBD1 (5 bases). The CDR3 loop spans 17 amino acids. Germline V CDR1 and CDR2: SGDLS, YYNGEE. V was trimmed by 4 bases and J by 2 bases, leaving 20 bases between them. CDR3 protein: CASSYNSGQHDTDTQYF. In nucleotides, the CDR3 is TGTGCCAGCAGCTACAACTCCGGACAACACGACACAGATACGCAGTATTTT.

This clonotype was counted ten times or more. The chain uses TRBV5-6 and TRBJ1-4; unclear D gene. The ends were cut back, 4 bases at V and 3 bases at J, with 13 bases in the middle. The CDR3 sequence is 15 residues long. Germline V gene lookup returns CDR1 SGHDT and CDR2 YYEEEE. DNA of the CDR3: TGTGCCAGCAGCCAATTGGACCGATCTAATGAAAAACTGTTTTTT. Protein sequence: CASSQLDRSNEKLFF.